This TCR beta chain came from a study of high-grade serous ovarian cancer treatment subgroups. The tumor samples were collected prior to definitive surgery or chemotherapy. CDR1 is MNHEY, CDR2 SMNVEV, per germline (reference sequence). CDR3 length: 15 amino acids. The ends were cut back, 5 bases at V and 0 bases at J, with 13 bases in the middle. This table comes from immunoSEQ multiplex PCR, and its TCRdb copy is limited to in-frame clones, with some not included. The sample records 4,500 or so clones, around two thirds being singletons. Source material: tumor tissue. V gene TRBV27 combines with J gene TRBJ1-1; D not resolved. The TCR originated in a human donor with high-grade serous ovarian cancer. CDR3: CASSARKGMNTEAFF. The CDR3 region has the DNA TGTGCCAGCAGTGCCCGTAAGGGAATGAACACTGAAGCTTTCTTT.